This T cell receptor beta chain was sequenced in a study of T cell repertoires in cytomegalovirus infection. In the study overall: Evidence of both CMV infection and a matching HLA type came from public TCR beta signatures. General study results and limits: HLA-C-restricted TCR beta clonotypes specific for CMV led the ex vivo response. Based on cumulative public TCR beta family frequency, carriers of CMV plus the relevant HLA were identified.

In TCRdb, the reads were re-called with MiXCR into one record per CDR3 protein. Among over 150,000 distinct CDR3 sequences listed, about 15% were seen once. Note on this clonotype: The antigen is undetermined.

V dropped 6 bases and J dropped 6 bases, with 11 bases sitting between them. The V gene's germline CDR1 is LGHNT and CDR2 FRNRAP. The CDR3 has 13 amino acids. The sequencing sample was made of CD8+ T cells from PBMCs. The receptor was derived from a human donor in good health (CMV status not recorded). Some clones in this sample may be carry-over from other donors' samples. This rearrangement joins TRBV12-5 to TRBJ2-2; no firm D call. The CDR3 DNA reads TGTGCTAGTGGGAACAGTGGCTCCGGGGAGCTGTTTTTT. This gives the protein CASGNSGSGELFF.